Below are 14 T cell receptor beta chains sequenced from a single sample in a study of blood T cell repertoires in COVID-19. Clones were sequenced by immunoSEQ multiplex PCR, and TCRdb holds only the in-frame ones, with some missing. The table has roughly 140,000 clones, more than 75% seen once. The sample taken for sequencing was PBMCs or T cells enriched from blood (not recorded which). The receptors come from a man aged 55 to 70 who had recovered from COVID-19.

The chain is built from TRBV7-8 and TRBJ1-5; the D is unclear. The V end was cut by 1 base, the J end by 3 bases, with 7 bases between. The CDR3 covers 14 residues. Germline lookup yields CDR1 SGHVS and CDR2 FQNEAQ. CDR3 DNA sequence: TGTGCCAGCAGCTTAGTGGGCAACAATCAGCCCCAGCATTTT. This gives the protein CASSLVGNNQPQHF.

The J gene is TRBJ1-4, the V gene TRBV18, with D hard to call. V dropped 3 bases and J dropped 5 bases, with 16 bases sitting between them. In germline, CDR1 is KGHSH, CDR2 LQKENI. The CDR3 covers 16 residues. CDR3 sequence (DNA): TGTGCCAGCTCACCCTGGTTACAGTTTCCGAATGAAAAACTGTTTTTT. Translating gives CASSPWLQFPNEKLFF.

V usage is TRBV7-8 and J usage is TRBJ2-5; tentatively, D is TRBD1 (5 bases). Germline V gene sequence: CDR1 SGHVS, CDR2 FQNEAQ. Trimming took off 3 bases at V and 7 bases at J, with 9 bases between the two ends. CDR3 length equals 12 residues. This chain's CDR3 is CASSFNRGTQYF. In DNA, the CDR3 is TGTGCCAGCAGCTTTAATAGGGGGACCCAGTACTTC. The full variable domain, with the rest looked up from reference TRBV7-8 and TRBJ2-5, is GAGVSQSPRYKVAKRGQDVALRCDPISGHVSLFWYQQALGQGPEFLTYFQNEAQLDKSGLPSDRFFAERPEGSVSTLKIQRTQQEDSAVYLCASSFNRGTQYFGPGTRLLVL.

This clone was counted once. The chain employs TRBV24-1 and TRBJ2-2, with 11 bases that match TRBD2. Germline trimming cut 4 bases from V and 5 bases from J; bases unmatched to any gene: 8. The CDR3 runs to 17 residues. CDR1 KGHDR and CDR2 SFDVKD come from the germline V gene. CDR3 residues: CATSDRSGGARTGELFF. CDR3 DNA: TGTGCCACCAGTGACCGTAGCGGGGGGGCGCGGACCGGGGAGCTGTTTTTT.

The chain recombines TRBV27 with TRBJ2-2; 10 bases are shared with TRBD2. The CDR3 totals 16 residues. The germline V gene encodes CDR1 MNHEY and CDR2 SMNVEV (reference sequence). The junction had 6 bases not matched to a gene; V was cut back by 5 bases and J by 3 bases. CDR3 amino acids: CASSRLAGGHTGELFF. Here the CDR3 DNA reads TGTGCCAGCAGTCGTTTAGCGGGGGGCCACACCGGGGAGCTGTTTTTT.

This chain joins TRBV10-3 and TRBJ2-7; 9 bases are a match to TRBD1. Germline V gene data show CDR1 as ENHRY and CDR2 as SYGVKD. V trimming: 4 bases; J trimming: 5 bases; junction bases outside the gene matches: 6. This CDR3 spans 14 amino acids. The CDR3 here is CAISVTGGGNEQYF. CDR3 DNA: TGTGCCATCAGTGTGACAGGGGGGGGTAACGAGCAGTACTTC.

This chain uses TRBV2 with TRBJ2-6; a possible D gene is TRBD2 (5 bases). The germline V and J ends were trimmed by 6 bases and 0 bases, with 9 bases remaining between them. Germline assignment: CDR1 SNHLY and CDR2 FYNNEI. The length of the CDR3 is 15 residues. CDR3 nucleotides: TGTGCCAGCAGGGAGCGGTACTCTGGGGCCAACGTCCTGACTTTC. Translation: CASRERYSGANVLTF.

The gene calls are TRBV19 and TRBJ2-1; TRBD2 might be the D (7 bases). This CDR3 comprises 15 residues. With 3 bases removed from V and 6 bases from J, the gap between germline ends came to 15 bases. CDR1 and CDR2 (germline): LNHDA, SQIVND (reference sequence). CDR3 sequence reads: CASSIFRGGSNEQFF. The CDR3 region has the DNA TGTGCCAGTAGTATTTTTAGGGGGGGAAGCAATGAGCAGTTCTTC.

The gene calls are TRBV15 and TRBJ2-5; 11 nucleotides match TRBD2. The CDR3 has 15 residues. Germline lookup yields CDR1 LNHNV and CDR2 YYDKDF (reference sequence). With 2 bases clipped from V and 5 bases from J, the junction kept 4 bases outside the gene matches. CDR3 protein: CATSRSSGRKETQYF. In DNA, the CDR3 is TGTGCCACCAGCAGATCTAGCGGGAGGAAGGAGACCCAGTACTTC.

This rearrangement joins TRBV3-1 (or the pseudogene TRBV3-2) to TRBJ1-5; maybe TRBD1 (6 bases). Germline-derived CDR1 and CDR2 are LGHDT and YNNKEL (reference sequence). The germline V and J ends were trimmed by 4 bases and 5 bases, with 12 bases remaining between them. The CDR3 is 14 residues long. In DNA form, the CDR3 reads TGTGCCAGCAGCCCCAACAGGGTTTATCAGCCCCAGCATTTT. It yields the protein CASSPNRVYQPQHF.

This clone was counted once. This rearrangement joins TRBV7-9 to TRBJ1-6; TRBD1 agrees at 9 bases. The germline gives CDR1 SEHNR, CDR2 FQNEAQ (reference sequence). This CDR3 region has 16 residues. Trimming took 4 bases from V and 7 from J; bases not matched to a gene: 8. The CDR3 region is CASSSGQGRRNSPLHF. CDR3 DNA sequence: TGTGCCAGCAGCTCAGGACAGGGGCGGCGCAATTCACCCCTCCACTTT.

V usage is TRBV7-9 and J usage is TRBJ2-1; TRBD1 matches at 11 bases. Per germline, CDR1 SEHNR and CDR2 FQNEAQ (reference sequence). This CDR3 is 15 amino acids long. V lost 7 bases to trimming and J lost 13 bases; unmatched junction nucleotides: 15. The CDR3 is CASTSGTGGQWDQFF. The CDR3 DNA follows: TGTGCCAGCACCTCCGGGACAGGGGGACAGTGGGACCAGTTCTTC.

This clone was observed once. The chain has TRBV12-5 and TRBJ2-5; a weak D match, TRBD1 (5 bases). This CDR3 has 13 residues. V was cut by 7 bases and J by 5 bases, with 14 bases left in between. Germline V gene sequence: CDR1 LGHNT, CDR2 FRNRAP. The CDR3 is CASAPQGPETQYF. CDR3 coding DNA: TGTGCTAGTGCCCCCCAGGGTCCGGAGACCCAGTACTTC.

In this sample, this clone turned up a few times. This sequence joins TRBV29-1 and TRBJ1-1; 7 bases line up with TRBD1. CDR3 length equals 11 residues. The V gene end was trimmed by 3 bases and the J gene end by 6 bases; junction bases not matched to a gene: 1. CDR1 is SQVTM and CDR2 is ANQGSEA in the germline V gene. CDR3 residues: CSVDGTAEAFF. In nucleotides, the CDR3 is TGCAGCGTTGACGGGACAGCTGAAGCTTTCTTT.